Below, 9 T cell receptor beta chains from the same sample are listed, as sequenced in a study of OX40 agonist ivuxolimab in advanced cancers. The repertoire was sequenced with immunoSEQ multiplex PCR; TCRdb's copy has only in-frame clones and lacks some. Of 30,000 to 40,000 clones detected, around four fifths appear once; the ten largest clones hold less than 25%. The starting material was CD4+ or CD8+ T cells sorted from blood, obtained in a trial of the OX40 agonist ivuxolimab. The receptors shown here come from an adult with an advanced solid tumor such as melanoma, head and neck, liver or kidney cancer.

The rearrangement uses TRBV28 and TRBJ2-1, with D possibly matching TRBD2 (5 bases). Germline V lookup: CDR1 MDHEN, CDR2 SYDVKM. V lost 7 bases to trimming and J lost 5 bases, with 18 bases between them. CDR3 length: 15 residues. This chain's CDR3 is CASTPRLSGNNEQFF. In DNA form, the CDR3 reads TGTGCCAGCACCCCCCGTCTGTCGGGGAACAATGAGCAGTTCTTC.

The genes are TRBV5-4 and TRBJ2-2; possibly TRBD1 or TRBD2 for D (5 bases each). The CDR3 sequence is 12 residues long. Trimming took off 7 bases at V and 6 bases at J, with 10 bases between the two ends. Germline CDR1 and CDR2: SGHNT and YYREEE (reference sequence). The CDR3, as DNA: TGTGCCAGCTGGGGGTTGGCCGGGGAGCTGTTTTTT. Translation: CASWGLAGELFF.

The rearrangement joins TRBV30 to TRBJ1-5, with D possibly matching TRBD1 (5 bases). The CDR3 loop spans 17 amino acids. V gave up 7 bases and J gave up 6 bases, with 28 bases separating them. The V gene's germline CDR1 is GTSNPN and CDR2 SVGIG (reference sequence). The CDR3 sequence is CAFNPGSAKDGGQPQHF. CDR3 nucleotide sequence: TGTGCCTTCAATCCGGGGTCGGCCAAAGACGGGGGTCAGCCCCAGCATTTT.

The chain uses TRBV5-4 and TRBJ1-2, with a weak D call TRBD1 (6 bases). V lost 5 bases and J 0 bases, leaving 14 bases between the germline ends. CDR1 and CDR2 from the germline V gene are SGHNT and YYREEE (reference sequence). The CDR3 extends over 15 amino acids. The CDR3, as DNA: TGTGCCAGCAGGGGCCCGGGACACACTAACTATGGCTACACCTTC. Amino acids: CASRGPGHTNYGYTF. The full variable domain, rest sourced from reference TRBV5-4 and TRBJ1-2, is ETGVTQSPTHLIKTRGQQVTLRCSSQSGHNTVSWYQQALGQGPQFIFQYYREEENGRGNFPPRFSGLQFPNYSSELNVNALELDDSALYLCASRGPGHTNYGYTFGSGTRLTVV.

The chain couples TRBV2 to TRBJ2-3; 9 bases line up with TRBD2. This CDR3 has 16 residues. Germline CDR1 and CDR2: SNHLY and FYNNEI. Unmatched junction bases numbered 5, after V lost 1 base and J lost 3 bases. The CDR3 loop reads CASSEGAGGLTDTQYF. The CDR3 DNA is TGTGCCAGCAGTGAAGGGGCGGGAGGGTTAACAGATACGCAGTATTTT.

This chain links TRBV19 with TRBJ2-7; D may be TRBD2 (5 bases). Trimming shortened V by 1 base and J by 3 bases, and 13 bases separated the two germline ends. This CDR3 comprises 15 residues. Germline V lookup: CDR1 LNHDA, CDR2 SQIVND (reference sequence). CDR3 DNA sequence: TGTGCCAGTAGTATAGGTAACAGCGGATACTACGAGCAGTACTTC. Translated, it gives CASSIGNSGYYEQYF. The full variable domain, in which reference TRBV19 and TRBJ2-7 provide the parts outside the CDR3, is DGGITQSPKYLFRKEGQNVTLSCEQNLNHDAMYWYRQDPGQGLRLIYYSQIVNDFQKGDIAEGYSVSREKKESFPLTVTSAQKNPTAFYLCASSIGNSGYYEQYFGPGTRLTVT.

The chain combines TRBV11-2 with TRBJ1-6; D not certain. The CDR3 consists of 14 residues. Germline V gene sequence: CDR1 SGHAT, CDR2 FQNNGV. The V and J ends lost 0 bases and 11 bases respectively, with 11 bases between them. DNA for the CDR3: TGTGCCAGCAGCTTAGATCCGAGGCGGACACCCCTCCACTTT. This gives the protein CASSLDPRRTPLHF.

This rearrangement joins TRBV6-4 to TRBJ2-1; 8 nucleotides line up with TRBD2. Trimming cost V 6 bases and J 5 bases; bases outside gene matches: 9. The V gene's germline CDR1 is MRHNA and CDR2 SNTAGT. The CDR3 is 15 residues long. The CDR3 DNA is TGTGCCAGCAGCCCCATTAGCGGGGCTAACAATGAGCAGTTCTTC. It translates to CASSPISGANNEQFF.

The CDR3 is CASSLTGSTEAFF. Here the CDR3 DNA reads TGTGCCAGCAGTTTAACAGGGAGCACTGAAGCTTTCTTT. V gene TRBV28 combines with J gene TRBJ1-1; D might be TRBD1 (6 bases). Germline lookup yields CDR1 MDHEN and CDR2 SYDVKM. CDR3 length equals 13 residues. V lost 2 bases to trimming and J lost 4 bases, with 8 bases between them.